This is a list of T cell receptor beta chains from one sample in a study of cytomegalovirus exposure and HLA in healthy donors. Data came from immunoSEQ multiplex PCR; TCRdb stores just in-frame clones and leaves some out. Found here are around 100,000 clones, 82% of them singletons; the top ten hold roughly 23%. Material for sequencing was PBMCs. Every receptor here comes from a man under 40 in good health and CMV-seropositive. Both conserved end residues are part of each CDR3. The order of the fields is clone size, V gene, D gene, J gene, CDR3 protein, CDR3 DNA. D genes are given only for firm matches. The size field is filled for only some rows; it gives once, few, many or a size class.

few	TRBV7-3	-	TRBJ1-2	CASSVQPWGGGYTF	TGTGCCAGCAGCGTCCAGCCTTGGGGGGGAGGCTACACCTTC
-	TRBV5-1	TRBD2	TRBJ2-5	CASSARGGEEETQYF	TGCGCCAGCAGCGCACGGGGGGGAGAAGAAGAGACCCAGTACTTC
-	TRBV5-1	-	TRBJ2-1	CASSFAAVYNEQFF	TGCGCCAGCAGCTTCGCGGCAGTCTACAATGAGCAGTTCTTC
-	TRBV6-1	-	TRBJ2-7	CASSRYEQYF	TGTGCCAGCAGCCGCTACGAGCAGTACTTC
-	TRBV7-3	-	TRBJ1-2	CASSLGGAPNYGYTF	TGTGCCAGCAGCTTAGGAGGGGCTCCCAACTATGGCTACACCTTC
-	TRBV6-4	-	TRBJ1-2	CASSFDRGAGGYTF	TGTGCCAGCAGTTTCGATCGGGGGGCCGGTGGCTACACCTTC
-	TRBV7-8	-	TRBJ1-4	CASSLAGRGEKLFF	TGTGCCAGCAGCTTAGCGGGGCGAGGCGAAAAACTGTTTTTT
-	TRBV6-1	TRBD1	TRBJ1-2	CASRDRGHNYGYTF	TGTGCCAGCAGGGACAGGGGGCATAACTATGGCTACACCTTC
-	TRBV5-4	-	TRBJ2-3	CASSLEQGLGTQYF	TGTGCCAGCAGCTTGGAACAGGGTTTAGGTACGCAGTATTTT
-	TRBV19	-	TRBJ2-4	CASSIGRGLEGIQYF	TGTGCCAGTAGTATAGGGAGGGGGCTTGAGGGCATTCAGTACTTC
once	TRBV6-6	TRBD2	TRBJ2-7	CASSPGGVAEQYF	TGTGCCAGCAGCCCCGGGGGGGTGGCAGAACAGTACTTC
-	TRBV18	TRBD1	TRBJ2-7	CASSQTGGGTYEQYF	TGTGCCAGCTCACAAACAGGGGGCGGTACCTACGAGCAGTACTTC
-	TRBV10-1	TRBD2	TRBJ2-1	CASSESWTSGYNEQFF	TGCGCCAGCAGTGAGTCTTGGACTAGCGGATACAATGAGCAGTTCTTC
-	TRBV9	-	TRBJ1-2	CASSDGGGSGNYGYTF	TGTGCCAGCAGCGACGGGGGAGGCTCTGGGAACTATGGCTACACCTTC
-	TRBV7-9	-	TRBJ1-2	CASSFQALNYGYTF	TGTGCCAGCAGCTTTCAGGCGCTTAACTATGGCTACACCTTC
-	TRBV27	TRBD1	TRBJ2-7	CASSRTGQTYEQYF	TGTGCCAGCAGCCGGACGGGACAGACCTACGAGCAGTACTTC
-	TRBV11-1	TRBD2	TRBJ2-1	CASSRGLNNEQFF	TGTGCCAGCAGCCGGGGACTAAACAATGAGCAGTTCTTC
-	TRBV7-2	-	TRBJ1-6	CASSSSRRNSPLHF	TGTGCCAGCAGCTCAAGCAGGAGGAATTCACCCCTCCACTTT
-	TRBV4-1	-	TRBJ1-2	CASSQDPEVPAHGYTF	TGCGCCAGCAGCCAAGATCCAGAGGTTCCTGCACATGGCTACACCTTC
-	TRBV7-2	TRBD2	TRBJ2-1	CASSLILAANEQFF	TGTGCCAGCAGCTTAATCCTAGCGGCCAATGAGCAGTTCTTC
-	TRBV6-7	TRBD1	TRBJ2-7	CASSYSSIRQGSSYEQYF	TGTGCCAGCAGTTACTCTTCAATTAGACAGGGGTCGTCCTACGAGCAGTACTTC
-	TRBV10-3	-	TRBJ2-1	CAISVPNRIRGEQFF	TGTGCCATCAGTGTCCCCAACCGGATTAGGGGTGAGCAGTTCTTC
-	TRBV19	-	TRBJ2-1	CASRLAISHNEQFF	TGTGCCAGCCGCCTAGCGATATCGCACAATGAGCAGTTCTTC
-	TRBV28	TRBD2	TRBJ2-1	CASSPVFLADRGKQFF	TGTGCCAGCAGTCCCGTCTTTCTAGCGGATAGGGGTAAGCAGTTCTTC
-	TRBV10-1	TRBD2	TRBJ2-2	CASSASGRAFPGELFF	TGCGCCAGCAGTGCTAGCGGGAGGGCCTTCCCCGGGGAGCTGTTTTTT
-	TRBV27	TRBD1	TRBJ1-1	CASSPDGWTGSEAFF	TGTGCCAGCAGTCCTGATGGATGGACAGGGTCTGAAGCTTTCTTT
-	TRBV30	-	TRBJ1-3	CAWGGGSGNTIYF	TGTGCCTGGGGCGGCGGGTCTGGAAACACCATATATTTT
-	TRBV9	-	TRBJ2-7	CASSVDPGSIYEQYF	TGTGCCAGCAGCGTAGATCCAGGATCCATCTACGAGCAGTACTTC
-	TRBV4-1	TRBD2	TRBJ2-3	CASSVDRVAGLTDTQYF	TGCGCCAGCAGCGTGGATAGGGTAGCGGGACTGACAGATACGCAGTATTTT
-	TRBV5-6	-	TRBJ2-3	CASSLVGSSTDTQYF	TGTGCCAGCAGCTTGGTGGGCTCTAGCACAGATACGCAGTATTTT
few	TRBV6-5	-	TRBJ1-3	CASSSWGGHSGNTIYF	TGTGCCAGCAGTTCCTGGGGCGGTCACTCTGGAAACACCATATATTTT
-	TRBV30	-	TRBJ2-1	CAWVSNGAYNEQFF	TGTGCCTGGGTCTCCAATGGGGCTTACAATGAGCAGTTCTTC
-	TRBV5-1	-	TRBJ2-1	CASSLGAVSSYNEQFF	TGCGCCAGCAGCTTGGGTGCGGTTAGCTCCTACAATGAGCAGTTCTTC
-	TRBV9	-	TRBJ1-3	CASSVAGTSGNTIYF	TGTGCCAGCAGCGTAGCTGGCACCTCGGGAAACACCATATATTTT
once	TRBV5-6	-	TRBJ1-2	CASSLGQGLIYGYTF	TGCGCCAGCAGCTTGGGGCAGGGGCTAATCTATGGCTACACCTTC
few	TRBV10-2	-	TRBJ1-3	CASTWSSGNTIYF	TGCGCCAGCACTTGGAGCTCTGGAAACACCATATATTTT
once	TRBV5-4	TRBD1	TRBJ1-1	CASSLGTGWNEAFF	TGTGCCAGCAGCTTGGGGACAGGGTGGAATGAAGCTTTCTTT
-	TRBV6-5	-	TRBJ2-1	CASSYQASASGEQFF	TGTGCCAGCAGCTACCAAGCTTCGGCCAGCGGGGAGCAGTTCTTC
-	TRBV7-8	TRBD1	TRBJ1-1	CASSPPQGAGVNTEAFF	TGTGCCAGCAGCCCCCCTCAGGGGGCAGGGGTGAACACTGAAGCTTTCTTT
once	TRBV5-1	TRBD1	TRBJ1-6	CASSPDRGRTSYNSPLHF	TGCGCCAGCAGCCCGGACAGGGGGCGGACCTCCTATAATTCACCCCTCCACTTT
few	TRBV28	TRBD2	TRBJ2-1	CASSLAGGAYYNEQFF	TGTGCCAGCAGTTTAGCCGGGGGGGCCTATTACAATGAGCAGTTCTTC
-	TRBV18	TRBD2	TRBJ2-7	CASSPSRGGYEQYF	TGTGCCAGCTCACCCTCCCGGGGGGGTTACGAGCAGTACTTC
-	TRBV7-9	-	TRBJ1-2	CASSPLGGRGYGYTF	TGTGCCAGCAGCCCCCTAGGGGGTCGGGGCTATGGCTACACCTTC
-	TRBV6-1	TRBD1	TRBJ1-5	CASSRQGIQPRHF	TGTGCCAGCAGTCGACAGGGGATTCAGCCCCGGCATTTT
-	TRBV2	-	TRBJ1-2	CASSDRGAGGYTF	TGTGCCAGCAGTGATCGGGGGGCAGGAGGCTACACCTTC
-	TRBV27	TRBD2	TRBJ2-1	CASSHTSEGEQFF	TGTGCCAGCAGTCATACTAGCGAGGGTGAGCAGTTCTTC
-	TRBV15	-	TRBJ2-7	CATSKSEATEQYF	TGTGCCACCAGCAAATCAGAGGCTACCGAGCAGTACTTC
-	TRBV19	-	TRBJ2-4	CASSPRAVPGAKNIQYF	TGTGCCAGTAGTCCCCGGGCCGTCCCAGGGGCCAAAAACATTCAGTACTTC
-	TRBV19	TRBD1	TRBJ1-5	CASRADRVGQPQHF	TGTGCCAGTAGGGCGGACAGGGTTGGCCAGCCCCAGCATTTT
-	TRBV18	-	TRBJ2-5	CASSLQQRPETQYF	TGTGCCAGCTCGCTACAGCAGCGGCCAGAGACCCAGTACTTC
-	TRBV7-9	-	TRBJ2-7	CSSTQDWSSYEQYF	TGTTCCAGCACCCAGGACTGGAGCTCCTACGAGCAGTACTTC
-	TRBV4-1	TRBD2	TRBJ2-1	CASSPRAGASGARSEQFF	TGCGCCAGCAGCCCTAGAGCCGGGGCTAGCGGAGCCAGGAGTGAGCAGTTCTTC
-	TRBV5-1	-	TRBJ2-7	CASSYSLGQSSYEQYF	TGCGCCAGCAGCTACTCCCTTGGACAGAGCTCCTACGAGCAGTACTTC
-	TRBV5-4	TRBD1	TRBJ2-1	CASSLAGGTGKVEQFF	TGTGCCAGCAGCTTGGCTGGGGGGACAGGTAAGGTTGAGCAGTTCTTC
-	TRBV2	-	TRBJ1-5	CASSDLGGFDQPQHF	TGTGCCAGCAGTGATTTGGGGGGGTTTGATCAGCCCCAGCATTTT
-	TRBV11-3	TRBD1	TRBJ2-6	CASSRRDSATGANVLTF	TGTGCCAGCAGCCGACGGGACAGCGCAACTGGGGCCAACGTCCTGACTTTC
-	TRBV2	-	TRBJ1-5	CASSVRGPQPQHF	TGTGCCAGCAGTGTCAGGGGTCCTCAGCCCCAGCATTTT
-	TRBV6-1	TRBD1	TRBJ1-1	CASSVTGQANTEAFF	TGTGCCAGCAGTGTAACCGGACAGGCGAACACTGAAGCTTTCTTT
-	TRBV10-3	TRBD1	TRBJ1-2	CAISPGQANYGYTF	TGTGCCATCAGTCCGGGACAGGCTAACTATGGCTACACCTTC
-	TRBV5-1	-	TRBJ1-1	CASSPAPSENTEAFF	TGCGCCAGCAGCCCAGCCCCCAGCGAGAACACTGAAGCTTTCTTT